Presented here are 2 T cell receptor beta chains from one specimen sequenced in a study of T-cell reconstitution after alpha-beta-depleted transplantation in children. For TCRbeta, the library was prepared with unique molecular identifiers. TCRdb re-called the PCR reads through MiXCR, storing one row per CDR3 protein. This sample has more than 500,000 distinct CDR3 sequences, with about an eighth found just once. The sequencing here drew on PBMCs, mostly from graft donor cells, taken 180 days after TCRalphabeta/CD19-depleted stem cell transplant. These receptors came from a female patient between 2 and 15 years old who had a stem cell transplant for aplastic anemia, so the T cells may come from the graft donor.

The V and J genes are TRBV12-3 or TRBV12-4 and TRBJ2-5; 7 bases fit TRBD1. The trim removed 3 bases at V and 4 bases at J, leaving 8 bases unmatched. The CDR3 spans 15 residues. Here the CDR3 reads CASSFHRGPIETQYF. CDR3 in DNA: TGTGCCAGCAGTTTCCACAGGGGTCCCATAGAGACCCAGTACTTC.

This clonotype was picked up many times. This sequence joins TRBV10-3 and TRBJ2-5; D not certain. The CDR3 length is 12 residues. V lost 2 bases, J lost 5 bases, and 6 bases lay in between. Germline values: CDR1 ENHRY, CDR2 SYGVKD. The CDR3 here is CAISEAWETQYF. CDR3 sequence (DNA): TGTGCCATCAGTGAGGCCTGGGAGACCCAGTACTTC.